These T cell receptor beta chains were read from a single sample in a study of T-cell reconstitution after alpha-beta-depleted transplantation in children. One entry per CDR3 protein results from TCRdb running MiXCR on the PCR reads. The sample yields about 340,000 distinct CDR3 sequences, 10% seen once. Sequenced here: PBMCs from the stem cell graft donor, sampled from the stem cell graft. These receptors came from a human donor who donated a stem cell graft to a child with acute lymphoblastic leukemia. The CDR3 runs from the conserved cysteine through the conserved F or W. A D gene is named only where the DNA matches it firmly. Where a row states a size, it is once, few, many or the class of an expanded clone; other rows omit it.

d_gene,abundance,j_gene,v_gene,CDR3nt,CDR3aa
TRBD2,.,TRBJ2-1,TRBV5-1,TGCGCCAGCAGCTTGGCCGGGTTTAGCGGGATTCGTAGCTCCTACAATGAGCAGTTCTTC,CASSLAGFSGIRSSYNEQFF
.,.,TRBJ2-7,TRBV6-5,TGTGCCAGCATCCTCTACGAGCAGTACTTC,CASILYEQYF
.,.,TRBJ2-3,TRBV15,TGTGCCACCAGCAGAGCAGGCGGCGATACGCAGTATTTT,CATSRAGGDTQYF
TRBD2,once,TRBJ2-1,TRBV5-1,TGCGCCAGCAGCCCTGGGGGAGGGTTCGACAATGAGCAGTTCTTC,CASSPGGGFDNEQFF
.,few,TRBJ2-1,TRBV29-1,TGCAGCGTCGGTGTGAGATACAATGAGCAGTTCTTC,CSVGVRYNEQFF
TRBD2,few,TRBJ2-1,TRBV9,TGTGCCAGCAGCGATAGGGCTAGCGGGAGGGCCTTGTTCTACAATGAGCAGTTCTTC,CASSDRASGRALFYNEQFF
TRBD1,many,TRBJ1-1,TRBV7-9,TGTGCCAGCAGTTTCGGACAGGCGAACACTGAAGCTTTCTTT,CASSFGQANTEAFF
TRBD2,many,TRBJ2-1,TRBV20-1,TGCAGTGCCGGAGGGACTAGCGGTTACAATGAGCAGTTCTTC,CSAGGTSGYNEQFF
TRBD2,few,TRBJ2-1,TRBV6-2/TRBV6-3,TGTGCCAGCAGTTCTAAACTTGGACTAGCGGGCTACAATGAGCAGTTCTTC,CASSSKLGLAGYNEQFF
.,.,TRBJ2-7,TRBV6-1,TGTGCCAGCAGTGAACGCGTCTACGGGCAGTACTTC,CASSERVYGQYF
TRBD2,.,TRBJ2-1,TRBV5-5,TGTGCCAGCAGCTTGCTACCGGGACTAGCGGGAGAAAGTGAGCAGTTCTTC,CASSLLPGLAGESEQFF
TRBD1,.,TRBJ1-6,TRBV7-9,TGTGCCAGCAGCTGGGGACAGCCGCATTCACCCCTCCACTTT,CASSWGQPHSPLHF
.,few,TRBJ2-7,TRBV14,TGTGCCAGCAGCCAAGCCTCCTTAGCTGGCGAGCAGTACTTC,CASSQASLAGEQYF
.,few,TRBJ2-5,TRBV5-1,TGCGCCAGCAGCTACTTCCACAGGGCAGAGACCCAGTACTTC,CASSYFHRAETQYF
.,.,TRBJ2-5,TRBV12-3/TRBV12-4,TGTGCCAGCACCAGTGCTTGGAGGGAAGAGACCCAGTACTTC,CASTSAWREETQYF
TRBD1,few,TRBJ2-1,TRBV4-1,TGCGCCAGCAGCCAAGCCGACAGGGACGTCTACAATGAGCAGTTCTTC,CASSQADRDVYNEQFF
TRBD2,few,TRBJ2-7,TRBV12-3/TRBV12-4,TGTGCCAGCAGGGCGCTAGCGGGAGCCTACGAGCAGTACTTC,CASRALAGAYEQYF
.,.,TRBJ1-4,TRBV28,TGTGCCAGCAGTGGCCGGGACATCCCGGACGAAAAACTGTTTTTT,CASSGRDIPDEKLFF
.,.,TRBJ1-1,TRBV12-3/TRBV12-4,TGTGCCAGCAGTTTATTAGTGTGGGGGATGAACACTGAAGCTTTCTTT,CASSLLVWGMNTEAFF
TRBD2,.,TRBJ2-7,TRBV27,TGTGCCAGCGCGATCGGGAGGGGCCCAATCTACGAGCAGTACTTC,CASAIGRGPIYEQYF
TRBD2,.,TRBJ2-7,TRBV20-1,TGCAGTGCTACGAGACTAGCGGCATCCTACGAGCAGTACTTC,CSATRLAASYEQYF
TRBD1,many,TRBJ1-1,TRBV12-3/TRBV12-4,TGTGCCAGCAGTCATTCAGGGACAGGGGGAACTGAAGCTTTCTTT,CASSHSGTGGTEAFF
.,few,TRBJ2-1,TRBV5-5,TGTGCCAGCAGAGGGGGAAGACTAGCCTCCTACAATGAGCAGTTCTTC,CASRGGRLASYNEQFF
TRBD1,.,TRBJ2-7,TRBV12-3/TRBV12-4,TGTGCCAGCAGTCCCCACGGGACAGGGTATACCTACGAGCAGTACTTC,CASSPHGTGYTYEQYF
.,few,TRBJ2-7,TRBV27,TGTGCCAGCAGTTTTTCCGGGAGCGACGGCGAGCAGTACTTC,CASSFSGSDGEQYF
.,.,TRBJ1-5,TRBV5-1,TGCGCCAGCAGCTTGGCCTTGGGGCAGCCCCAGCATTTT,CASSLALGQPQHF
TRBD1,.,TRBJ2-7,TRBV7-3,TGTGCCAGCAGCTTGTATGACAGGGGCGAGCAGTACTTC,CASSLYDRGEQYF
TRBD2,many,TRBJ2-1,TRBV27,TGTGCCAGCAGTACAGGGACTAGAGGAGGCAATGAGCAGTTCTTC,CASSTGTRGGNEQFF
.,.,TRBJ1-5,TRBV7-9,TGTGCCAGCAGTCCAGGGGTCCAGCCCCAGCATTTT,CASSPGVQPQHF
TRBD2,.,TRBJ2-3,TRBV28,TGTGCCAGCAGCCCAACTAGCGGGAGGATGATGACAGATACGCAGTATTTT,CASSPTSGRMMTDTQYF
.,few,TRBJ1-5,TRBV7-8,TGTGCCAGCAGTTATAAAGGGGGGGGGGTCAATCAGCCCCAGCATTTT,CASSYKGGGVNQPQHF
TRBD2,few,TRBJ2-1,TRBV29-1,TGCAGCGGGGGTAGGGTAGCGGGAGCCAATGAGCAGTTCTTC,CSGGRVAGANEQFF
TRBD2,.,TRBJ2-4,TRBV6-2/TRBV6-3,TGTGCCAGCAGTCCGGACGTGGGGGGGATTCAGTACTTC,CASSPDVGGIQYF
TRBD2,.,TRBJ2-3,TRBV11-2,TGTGCCAGCAGCTTAGTTCTAGCGGGAGGAGGACCAGATACGCAGTATTTT,CASSLVLAGGGPDTQYF
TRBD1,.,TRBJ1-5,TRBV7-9,TGTGCCAGCAGCTTATCAGGGGGCTCTGGCAATCAGCCCCAGCATTTT,CASSLSGGSGNQPQHF
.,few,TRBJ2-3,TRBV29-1,TGCAGCGTTTTACGGGGAGGCACAGATACGCAGTATTTT,CSVLRGGTDTQYF
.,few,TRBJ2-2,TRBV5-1,TGCGCCAGCAGCGGGACACTTCACCCTTTGAACACCGGGGAGCTGTTTTTT,CASSGTLHPLNTGELFF
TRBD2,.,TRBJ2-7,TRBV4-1,TGCGCCAGCAGCCGGACTAGCGGGGACTACGAGCAGTACTTC,CASSRTSGDYEQYF
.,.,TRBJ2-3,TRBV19,TGTGCCAGTAGTATCATACGGACAGATACGCAGTATTTT,CASSIIRTDTQYF
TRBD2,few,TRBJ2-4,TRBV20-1,TGCAGTGCCAGGGGTAGCGGGAGGTTAATTGAGTACTTC,CSARGSGRLIEYF
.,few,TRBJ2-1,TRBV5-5,TGTGCCAGCAGCTCCGGGGTAGCGTACAATGAGCAGTTCTTC,CASSSGVAYNEQFF